The entry that follows covers one T cell receptor beta chain sequence. Antigen specificity is unknown. These data are taken from a study of Tregs in tolerant kidney transplant recipients. As for the study in general: Recipients received nonmyeloablative bone marrow transplants from related graft donors, with transient mixed chimerism.

Findings and limits, study-wide: The most relevant donor-specific Treg TCRbeta repertoire apparently came from expansion with activated donor B cells.

The table came from immunoSEQ multiplex PCR; TCRdb's copy has only in-frame clones and leaves some out. Of over 60,000 clones in the sample, 95% to 98% were seen once. This CDR3 spans 14 amino acids. Germline V gene sequence: CDR1 SGHTA, CDR2 FQGTGA. Trimming took 3 bases from V and 2 from J; bases not matched to a gene: 4. The chain combines TRBV7-3 with TRBJ2-7, with 7 bases matching TRBD1. This clonotype originated in a human donor who received a combined kidney and bone marrow transplant. The material sequenced was CD4+ T cells from blood, taken before the transplant. CDR3 DNA: TGTGCCAGCAGCTTGGAAGGGGGCCCCTACGAGCAGTACTTC. Amino acids: CASSLEGGPYEQYF.